These 10 T cell receptor beta chains share one sample of origin, sequenced in a study of metastatic and nonmetastatic thyroid tumors. All patients were treatment-naive before thyroid surgery. With MiXCR, TCRdb reprocessed the PCR reads. Of about 22,000 clones in the sample, 18% are singletons; the top ten hold roughly 2.8%. Sequences were obtained from adjacent normal tissue. The receptors originated from a male donor with papillary thyroid cancer or a benign thyroid nodule (not recorded which). Some clones in this sample may be carry-over from other donors' samples.

In this sample, this clone turned up many times. V is TRBV4-3 and J is TRBJ2-2, with no clear D. Trimming cost V 7 bases and J 6 bases, with 21 bases left between them. Germline V gene sequence: CDR1 LGHNA, CDR2 YSLEER. CDR3 length: 16 residues. In nucleotides, the CDR3 is TGCGCCAGCAAACAAAGCTCGGACCCTTTTGCCGGGGAGCTGTTTTTT. This encodes CASKQSSDPFAGELFF.

By proportion, this clone is medium-sized (0.01 to 0.1%). The chain recombines TRBV6-1 with TRBJ1-2, with 7 bases identical to TRBD1. Germline lookup yields CDR1 MNHNS and CDR2 SASEGT. The CDR3 extends over 14 amino acids. V was clipped by 6 bases and J by 8 bases; unmatched bases: 12. CDR3 DNA: TGTGCCAGCAGATCCTCGGGGCAGGGGGGAGGCTACACCTTC. Translation: CASRSSGQGGGYTF.

This clone was counted at least ten times. The chain is built from TRBV5-6 and TRBJ2-3; tentatively, D is TRBD1 or TRBD2 (5 bases each). V shed 4 bases and J shed 4 bases, with 10 bases lying between them. The CDR3 runs to 13 residues. Germline CDR1 and CDR2: SGHDT and YYEEEE. CDR3 DNA: TGTGCCAGCAGCGTGGGACGCTCAGATACGCAGTATTTT. Translation: CASSVGRSDTQYF.

This clone is labeled medium-sized. This chain joins TRBV27 and TRBJ1-5; 9 positions agree with TRBD1. The V gene end was trimmed by 5 bases and the J gene end by 7 bases; junction bases not matched to a gene: 9. Germline lookup yields CDR1 MNHEY and CDR2 SMNVEV (reference sequence). The CDR3 covers 15 residues. CDR3 in DNA: TGTGCCAGCAGTCTTAAAGGGACAGGGCCCCAGCCCCAGCATTTT. Encoded protein: CASSLKGTGPQPQHF.

Worth noting for this clone: A read error may be the cause here, since a much bigger clone is one base away. For the CDR3, the DNA is TGCGCCAGCAGCCAGCCGACTGGCGGGAGATGGGAGACCCAGTACTTC. Residues: CASSQPTGGRWETQYF. The chain employs TRBV4-1 and TRBJ2-5, with TRBD2 matching over 7 bases. This CDR3 has 16 residues. V was clipped by 3 bases and J by 5 bases; unmatched bases: 12. Germline V gene lookup returns CDR1 MGHRA and CDR2 YSYEKL.

Regarding this clone: Other nucleotide sequences from this sample produce the same CDR3. V gene TRBV12-3 or TRBV12-4 combines with J gene TRBJ2-1; D is ambiguous. The CDR3 is 13 residues long. The V end lost 1 base, the J end lost 7 bases, and 8 bases lay between the germline ends. The CDR3 sequence: CASSLGLRNEQFF. The CDR3 bases are TGTGCCAGCAGTTTAGGGTTGCGGAATGAGCAGTTCTTC.

Concerning this clone itself: A read error may explain this, as a much larger clone is one base away. A read error is likely, as this CDR3 ends without the conserved phenylalanine or tryptophan. The chain recombines TRBV20-1 with TRBJ1-5; TRBD1 aligns across 7 bases. V lost 3 bases and J lost 7; bases outside the gene matches: 9. Looked up from germline, CDR1 is DFQATT and CDR2 is SNEGSKA (reference sequence). The CDR3 covers 14 residues. CDR3 coding DNA: TGCAGTGCTAGCCGACAGGGATTTCGCCAGCCCCAGCATCTT. Amino acids: CSASRQGFRQPQHL.

This chain uses TRBV20-1 with TRBJ2-5; maybe TRBD2 (8 bases). Germline V gene data show CDR1 as DFQATT and CDR2 as SNEGSKA (reference sequence). The CDR3 extends over 18 amino acids. The ends were cut back, 0 bases at V and 2 bases at J, with 22 bases in the middle. CDR3 sequence (DNA): TGCAGTGCTAGAGATGGGGGAATAGCGGGACAGCGACAAGAGACCCAGTACTTC. This codes for CSARDGGIAGQRQETQYF.

CDR3 amino acids: CASSPGDREADTQYF. CDR3 coding DNA: TGTGCCAGCAGCCCGGGGGACAGGGAAGCAGATACGCAGTATTTT. J is TRBJ2-3 and V is TRBV5-6; 9 positions match TRBD1. The CDR3 extends over 15 amino acids. Trimming cost V 4 bases and J 4 bases; bases outside gene matches: 7. CDR1 and CDR2 from the germline V gene are SGHDT and YYEEEE.

This clone was seen ten or more times. V usage is TRBV6-1 and J usage is TRBJ1-4; D possibly corresponds to TRBD1 (5 bases). V shed 6 bases and J shed 0 bases, with 14 bases lying between them. The germline V gene encodes CDR1 MNHNS and CDR2 SASEGT. The CDR3 has 16 amino acids. CDR3 in DNA: TGTGCCAGCAGCTCCAGGAGGGGTTCAACTAATGAAAAACTGTTTTTT. This codes for CASSSRRGSTNEKLFF.